Listed below are T cell receptor beta chains from one sample, sequenced in a study of cytomegalovirus exposure and HLA in healthy donors. The protocol was immunoSEQ multiplex PCR, while the TCRdb copy is restricted to in-frame clones and leaves out a portion. The sample contains about 160,000 clones, roughly 80% of which appear only once. Specimen: PBMCs. These receptors all come from a man aged 25 to 40 in good health and CMV-seronegative. Each CDR3 is given with its conserved first and last residue. The order of the fields is D gene, clone size, V gene, J gene, CDR3 DNA, CDR3 protein. The D gene is left open where the match is weak. Some rows mark clone size as missing; the rest say once, few, many or name a class of expanded clone.

D: .
size: .
V: TRBV6-6
J: TRBJ1-1
DNA: TGTGCCAGCTGTAACATTGGGAACACTGAAGCTTTCTTT
CDR3: CASCNIGNTEAFF

D: TRBD1
size: few
V: TRBV5-6
J: TRBJ2-7
DNA: TGTGCCAGCCGACAGGGCCCCTACGAGCAGTACTTC
CDR3: CASRQGPYEQYF

D: .
size: .
V: TRBV29-1
J: TRBJ2-7
DNA: TGCAGCGTTGAAGTAACCTACGAGCAGTACTTC
CDR3: CSVEVTYEQYF

D: TRBD2
size: once
V: TRBV6-4
J: TRBJ2-1
DNA: TGTGCCAGCAGTGACTCTGGACTAGCGGGAGCCAATGAGCAGTTCTTC
CDR3: CASSDSGLAGANEQFF

D: .
size: .
V: TRBV18
J: TRBJ2-7
DNA: TGTGCCAGCTCACCTAGGACAGATACCTACGAGCAGTACTTC
CDR3: CASSPRTDTYEQYF

D: .
size: few
V: TRBV30
J: TRBJ1-5
DNA: TGTGCCTGGAGTGTTGGGAGGCAGTATAATAGCAATCAGCCCCAGCATTTT
CDR3: CAWSVGRQYNSNQPQHF

D: TRBD2
size: few
V: TRBV13
J: TRBJ2-1
DNA: TGTGCCAGCAGCGGAAGCGGGAGCTCCTACAATGAGCAGTTCTTC
CDR3: CASSGSGSSYNEQFF

D: .
size: .
V: TRBV5-4
J: TRBJ1-5
DNA: TGTGCCAGCAGCTTGGACCGGGGAGGTGGCAATCAGCCCCAGCATTTT
CDR3: CASSLDRGGGNQPQHF

D: .
size: .
V: TRBV5-1
J: TRBJ2-7
DNA: TGCGCCAGCTCGGGGTTAGGCTCCTACGAGCAGTACTTC
CDR3: CASSGLGSYEQYF

D: TRBD2
size: few
V: TRBV5-1
J: TRBJ2-7
DNA: TGCGCCAGCAGCTTGACTAGCGGGAGGGCCCTCGAGCAGTACTTC
CDR3: CASSLTSGRALEQYF

D: TRBD1
size: .
V: TRBV5-5
J: TRBJ1-1
DNA: TGTGCCAGCAGCCCAGAACCGGGACAGGGAGGCACTGAAGCTTTCTTT
CDR3: CASSPEPGQGGTEAFF

D: TRBD1
size: .
V: TRBV2
J: TRBJ1-2
DNA: TGTGCCAGCAGTGAAGGCCGGGACAGGGTAATCTATGGCTACACCTTC
CDR3: CASSEGRDRVIYGYTF

D: .
size: .
V: TRBV5-1
J: TRBJ2-7
DNA: TGCGCCAGCAGCTTGGACAGTACCTACGAGCAGTACTTC
CDR3: CASSLDSTYEQYF

D: .
size: .
V: TRBV5-6
J: TRBJ1-3
DNA: TGTGCCAGCAGCTTGCTTATCTCTGGAAACACCATATATTTT
CDR3: CASSLLISGNTIYF

D: .
size: .
V: TRBV19
J: TRBJ1-4
DNA: TGTGCCAGTAGTACGGGCGGGGTAAATGGACTGTTTTTT
CDR3: CASSTGGVNGLFF

D: .
size: .
V: TRBV27
J: TRBJ2-7
DNA: TGTGCCAGCAGTTTATCGGATGTCAGGGGGGTGGCCAGGGGGGCCTACGAGCAGTACTTC
CDR3: CASSLSDVRGVARGAYEQYF

D: .
size: once
V: TRBV7-6
J: TRBJ2-7
DNA: TGTGCCAGCAGCTTAGAGCCTTCCGGTCTCTCCTACGAGCAGTACTTC
CDR3: CASSLEPSGLSYEQYF

D: TRBD2
size: .
V: TRBV11-2
J: TRBJ2-5
DNA: TGTGCCAGCACCCCCGGGGGGAGAGAGACCCAGTACTTC
CDR3: CASTPGGRETQYF

D: .
size: .
V: TRBV19
J: TRBJ2-3
DNA: TGTGCCAGTAGTATGGGGCGGAGCACAGATACGCAGTATTTT
CDR3: CASSMGRSTDTQYF

D: TRBD1
size: few
V: TRBV5-5
J: TRBJ1-2
DNA: TGTGCCAGCAGCTTGGAGACAGGGCCCTATGGCTACACCTTC
CDR3: CASSLETGPYGYTF

D: .
size: once
V: TRBV23-1
J: TRBJ1-1
DNA: TGCGCCAGCAGTCAATCGGGGGCCAGGGAAGCTTTCTTT
CDR3: CASSQSGAREAFF

D: TRBD1
size: .
V: TRBV7-9
J: TRBJ1-2
DNA: TGTGCCAGCAGCTTAGTTAGACAGGGGGCGGACGGCTACACCTTC
CDR3: CASSLVRQGADGYTF

D: TRBD1
size: .
V: TRBV2
J: TRBJ1-5
DNA: TGTGCCAGCAGTAAGGACAGGGGCGGTCAGCCCCAGCATTTT
CDR3: CASSKDRGGQPQHF

D: TRBD2
size: few
V: TRBV25-1
J: TRBJ2-3
DNA: TGTGCCAGCAGTGGGGTAGGCGGGAGAGGAACAGATACGCAGTATTTT
CDR3: CASSGVGGRGTDTQYF

D: .
size: .
V: TRBV25-1
J: TRBJ2-6
DNA: TGTGCCAGCAGAGCGACAGGAGGCGCTGGGGCCAACGTCCTGACTTTC
CDR3: CASRATGGAGANVLTF

D: .
size: .
V: TRBV27
J: TRBJ2-7
DNA: TGTGCCAGCAGTCCCTTGGGACTTCTTCGCTACGAGCAGTACTTC
CDR3: CASSPLGLLRYEQYF

D: TRBD1
size: .
V: TRBV5-1
J: TRBJ1-2
DNA: TGCGCCAGCAGCTCGACCGGGACAGGGAATGGCTACACCTTC
CDR3: CASSSTGTGNGYTF

D: .
size: .
V: TRBV5-6
J: TRBJ2-3
DNA: TGTGCCAGCAGCTTGTATCAGGTCGATACGCAGTATTTT
CDR3: CASSLYQVDTQYF

D: .
size: .
V: TRBV5-1
J: TRBJ2-7
DNA: TGCGCCAGCAGCTTGGAGACAGTCCTCTTTCCGGGCGAGCAGTACTTC
CDR3: CASSLETVLFPGEQYF

D: .
size: .
V: TRBV10-1
J: TRBJ1-2
DNA: TGCGCCAGCAGTCGGCAGGGAATTAACTATGGCTACACCTTC
CDR3: CASSRQGINYGYTF

D: .
size: once
V: TRBV6-1
J: TRBJ1-1
DNA: TGTGCCAGCAGAGACAGCCCGAACACTGAAGCTTTCTTT
CDR3: CASRDSPNTEAFF

D: .
size: .
V: TRBV5-6
J: TRBJ1-5
DNA: TGTGCCAGCAGCCTGGCCGGTAGCAATCAGCCCCAGCATTTT
CDR3: CASSLAGSNQPQHF

D: .
size: .
V: TRBV6-6
J: TRBJ1-5
DNA: TGTGCCAGCAGTTTTCAACAGAAACATCAGCCCCAGCATTTT
CDR3: CASSFQQKHQPQHF

D: TRBD1
size: once
V: TRBV19
J: TRBJ2-5
DNA: TGTGCCAGTAGTAGTTGGACAGGGGAAGAGACCCAGTACTTC
CDR3: CASSSWTGEETQYF

D: .
size: .
V: TRBV6-1
J: TRBJ1-3
DNA: TGTGCCAGCAGTGGTGGAGGGAGCGGCGGAAACACCATATATTTT
CDR3: CASSGGGSGGNTIYF

D: .
size: few
V: TRBV27
J: TRBJ1-5
DNA: TGTGCCAGCAGTTTCCTAGGGGGGGACATGAGCAATCAGCCCCAGCATTTT
CDR3: CASSFLGGDMSNQPQHF

D: .
size: .
V: TRBV10-3
J: TRBJ1-1
DNA: TGTGCCATCAGTGAGTCGAGGCGATCTCCGAACACTGAAGCTTTCTTT
CDR3: CAISESRRSPNTEAFF

D: .
size: once
V: TRBV15
J: TRBJ2-5
DNA: TGTGCCACCAGCAGAGGTGGGGCTGACGAGACCCAGTACTTC
CDR3: CATSRGGADETQYF

D: TRBD1
size: .
V: TRBV5-1
J: TRBJ2-7
DNA: TGCGCCAGCAGCTTGGGGGACAGCCTCTACGAGCAGTACTTC
CDR3: CASSLGDSLYEQYF

D: TRBD2
size: .
V: TRBV5-1
J: TRBJ2-1
DNA: TGCGCCAGCAGCTTGGAAGGGACTAGCCTTAACAATGAGCAGTTCTTC
CDR3: CASSLEGTSLNNEQFF

D: .
size: .
V: TRBV5-1
J: TRBJ2-1
DNA: TGCGCCAGCAGCTTGGTTGTCCGGGGAGACAATGAGCAGTTCTTC
CDR3: CASSLVVRGDNEQFF

D: TRBD1
size: .
V: TRBV5-1
J: TRBJ1-1
DNA: TGCGCCAGCAGCGGCACCTTACAGGGGATGGGAATGAACACTGAAGCTTTCTTT
CDR3: CASSGTLQGMGMNTEAFF

D: .
size: once
V: TRBV28
J: TRBJ1-5
DNA: TGTGCCAGCAAGCGGGGTCCGCGCCAGCCCCAGCATTTT
CDR3: CASKRGPRQPQHF

D: TRBD1
size: .
V: TRBV27
J: TRBJ2-7
DNA: TGTGCCAGCAGTTCCTGGACAGGGGAAGGCTACGAGCAGTACTTC
CDR3: CASSSWTGEGYEQYF

D: .
size: .
V: TRBV11-1
J: TRBJ1-1
DNA: TGTGCCAGCACCTGGGTAGGGGGTGGGCCTGAAGCTTTCTTT
CDR3: CASTWVGGGPEAFF

D: TRBD2
size: .
V: TRBV15
J: TRBJ2-3
DNA: TGTGCCACCAGCAGGACTAGCGGGAGAGTTACAGATACGCAGTATTTT
CDR3: CATSRTSGRVTDTQYF

D: .
size: once
V: TRBV7-8
J: TRBJ2-5
DNA: TGTGCCAGCAGCTATAGGGGGGGATGGGAGACCCAGTACTTC
CDR3: CASSYRGGWETQYF

D: TRBD1
size: .
V: TRBV19
J: TRBJ1-3
DNA: TGTGCCAGTAGTATGAAGGGGGCGGAGGGAAACACCATATATTTT
CDR3: CASSMKGAEGNTIYF

D: TRBD1
size: .
V: TRBV5-4
J: TRBJ1-5
DNA: TGTGCCAGCAGCTTGGCAGGGGGGCAGCCCCAGCATTTT
CDR3: CASSLAGGQPQHF

D: TRBD1
size: .
V: TRBV27
J: TRBJ1-2
DNA: TGTGCCAGCCATCCGCAGGGGGTACCGAACTATGGCTACACCTTC
CDR3: CASHPQGVPNYGYTF

D: .
size: .
V: TRBV7-7
J: TRBJ2-7
DNA: TGTGCCAGCAGCTTGGAGGCAGGATACGAGCAGTACTTC
CDR3: CASSLEAGYEQYF

D: .
size: .
V: TRBV5-1
J: TRBJ1-2
DNA: TGCGCCAGCAGCCCAGGTCGAGTCTATGGCTACACCTTC
CDR3: CASSPGRVYGYTF

D: .
size: .
V: TRBV5-6
J: TRBJ2-1
DNA: TGTGCCAGCGTGGAGGAGGGTAGGACCTACAATGAGCAGTTCTTC
CDR3: CASVEEGRTYNEQFF